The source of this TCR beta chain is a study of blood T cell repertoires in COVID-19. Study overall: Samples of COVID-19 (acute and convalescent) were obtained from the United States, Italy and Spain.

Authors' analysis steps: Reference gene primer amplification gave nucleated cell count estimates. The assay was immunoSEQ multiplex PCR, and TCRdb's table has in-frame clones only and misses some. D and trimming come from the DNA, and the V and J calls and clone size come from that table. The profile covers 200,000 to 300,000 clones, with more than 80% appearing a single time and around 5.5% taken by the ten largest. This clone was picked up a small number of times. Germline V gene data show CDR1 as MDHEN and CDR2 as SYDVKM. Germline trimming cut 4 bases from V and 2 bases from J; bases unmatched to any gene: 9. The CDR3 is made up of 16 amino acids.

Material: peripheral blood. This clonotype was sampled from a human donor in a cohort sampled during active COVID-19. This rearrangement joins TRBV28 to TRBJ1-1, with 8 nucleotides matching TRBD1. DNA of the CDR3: TGTGCCAGCAGTTCCCTCTTGACAGGGGAAAACACTGAAGCTTTCTTT. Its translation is CASSSLLTGENTEAFF.